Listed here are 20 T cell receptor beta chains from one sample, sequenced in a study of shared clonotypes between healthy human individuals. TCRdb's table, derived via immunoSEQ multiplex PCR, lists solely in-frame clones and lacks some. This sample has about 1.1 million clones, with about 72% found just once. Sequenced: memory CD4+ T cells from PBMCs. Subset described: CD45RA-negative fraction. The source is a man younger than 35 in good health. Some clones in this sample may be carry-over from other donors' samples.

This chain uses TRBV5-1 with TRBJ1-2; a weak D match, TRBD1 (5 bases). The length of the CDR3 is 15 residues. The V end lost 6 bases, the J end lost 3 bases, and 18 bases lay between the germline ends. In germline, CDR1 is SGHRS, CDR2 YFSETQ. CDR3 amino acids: CASTGGLLRDYGYTF. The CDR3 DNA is TGCGCCAGCACCGGGGGTCTGCTGCGGGACTATGGCTACACCTTC.

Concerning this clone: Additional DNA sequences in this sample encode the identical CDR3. DNA for the CDR3: TGTGCCAGCAGCTTAAGAATGAACACTGAAGCTTTCTTT. Amino acid sequence: CASSLRMNTEAFF. This sequence joins TRBV7-3 and TRBJ1-1, with no clear D. There are 13 residues in the CDR3. V dropped 1 base and J dropped 0 bases, with 3 bases sitting between them. Germline V gives CDR1 SGHTA, CDR2 FQGTGA. The full variable domain, completed using reference TRBV7-3 and TRBJ1-1, is GAGVSQTPSNKVTEKGKYVELRCDPISGHTALYWYRQSLGQGPEFLIYFQGTGAADDSGLPNDRFFAVRPEGSVSTLKIQRTERGDSAVYLCASSLRMNTEAFFGQGTRLTVV.

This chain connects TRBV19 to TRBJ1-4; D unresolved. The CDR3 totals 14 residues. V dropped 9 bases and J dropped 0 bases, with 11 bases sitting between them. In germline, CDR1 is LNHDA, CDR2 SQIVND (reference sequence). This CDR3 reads CASGYRATNEKLFF. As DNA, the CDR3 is TGTGCCAGCGGCTACAGAGCAACTAATGAAAAACTGTTTTTT. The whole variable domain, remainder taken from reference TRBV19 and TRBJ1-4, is DGGITQSPKYLFRKEGQNVTLSCEQNLNHDAMYWYRQDPGQGLRLIYYSQIVNDFQKGDIAEGYSVSREKKESFPLTVTSAQKNPTAFYLCASGYRATNEKLFFGSGTQLSVL.

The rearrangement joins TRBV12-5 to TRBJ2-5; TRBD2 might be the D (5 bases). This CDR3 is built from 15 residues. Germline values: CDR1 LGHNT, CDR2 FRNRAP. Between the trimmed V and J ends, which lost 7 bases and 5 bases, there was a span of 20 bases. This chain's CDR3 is CASAPGLGGLETQYF. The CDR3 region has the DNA TGTGCTAGTGCCCCCGGACTGGGCGGGCTGGAGACCCAGTACTTC. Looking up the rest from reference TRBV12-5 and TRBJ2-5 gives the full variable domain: DARVTQTPRHKVTEMGQEVTMRCQPILGHNTVFWYRQTMMQGLELLAYFRNRAPLDDSGMPKDRFSAEMPDATLATLKIQPSEPRDSAVYFCASAPGLGGLETQYFGPGTRLLVL.

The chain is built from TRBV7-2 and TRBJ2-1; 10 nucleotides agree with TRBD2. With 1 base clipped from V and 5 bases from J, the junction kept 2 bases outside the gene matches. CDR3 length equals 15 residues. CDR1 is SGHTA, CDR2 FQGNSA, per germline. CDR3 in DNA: TGTGCCAGCAGCTTAGTAGCGGGAGGACACAATGAGCAGTTCTTC. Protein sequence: CASSLVAGGHNEQFF.

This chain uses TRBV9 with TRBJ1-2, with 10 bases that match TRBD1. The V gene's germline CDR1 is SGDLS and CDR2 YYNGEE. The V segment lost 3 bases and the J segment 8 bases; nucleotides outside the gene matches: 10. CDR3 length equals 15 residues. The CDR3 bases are TGTGCCAGCAGCGCCCCCGGGACAGGGGCTCGAGGCTACACCTTC. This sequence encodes CASSAPGTGARGYTF.

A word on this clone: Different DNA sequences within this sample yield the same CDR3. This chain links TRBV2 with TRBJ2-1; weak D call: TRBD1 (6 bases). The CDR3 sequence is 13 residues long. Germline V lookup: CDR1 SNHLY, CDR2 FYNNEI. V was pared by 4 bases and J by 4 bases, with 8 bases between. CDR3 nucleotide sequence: TGTGCCAGCAGTGGGGACACATACAATGAGCAGTTCTTC. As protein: CASSGDTYNEQFF.

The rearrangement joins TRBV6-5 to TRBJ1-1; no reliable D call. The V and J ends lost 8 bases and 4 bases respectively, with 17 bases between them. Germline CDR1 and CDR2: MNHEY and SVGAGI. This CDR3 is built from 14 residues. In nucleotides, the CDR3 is TGTGCCAGCGGCCGGCGGACTGCCGGCACTGAAGCTTTCTTT. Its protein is CASGRRTAGTEAFF.

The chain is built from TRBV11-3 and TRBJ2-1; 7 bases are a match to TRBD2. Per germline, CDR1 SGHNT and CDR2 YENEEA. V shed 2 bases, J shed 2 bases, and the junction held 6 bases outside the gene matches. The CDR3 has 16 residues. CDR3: CASSLQRDPPYNEQFF. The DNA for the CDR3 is TGTGCCAGCAGCTTACAGCGGGACCCCCCCTACAATGAGCAGTTCTTC. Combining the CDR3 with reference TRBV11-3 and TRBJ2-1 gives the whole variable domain EAGVVQSPRYKIIEKKQPVAFWCNPISGHNTLYWYLQNLGQGPELLIRYENEEAVDDSQLPKDRFSAERLKGVDSTLKIQPAELGDSAVYLCASSLQRDPPYNEQFFGPGTRLTVL.

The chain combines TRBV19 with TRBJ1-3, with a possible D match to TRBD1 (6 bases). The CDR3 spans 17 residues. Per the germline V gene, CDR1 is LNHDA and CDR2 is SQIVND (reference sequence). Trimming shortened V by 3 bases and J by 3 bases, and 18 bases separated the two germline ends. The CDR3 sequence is CASSMPTSGARGNTIYF. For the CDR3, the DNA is TGTGCCAGTAGTATGCCGACCTCAGGGGCGCGTGGAAACACCATATATTTT.

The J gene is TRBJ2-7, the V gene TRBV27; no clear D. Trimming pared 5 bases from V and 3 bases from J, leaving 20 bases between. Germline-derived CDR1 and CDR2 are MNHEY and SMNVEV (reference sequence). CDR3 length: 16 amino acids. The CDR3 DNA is TGTGCCAGCAGTCCCCGCAATTCCAGACTTAACTACGAGCAGTACTTC. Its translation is CASSPRNSRLNYEQYF.

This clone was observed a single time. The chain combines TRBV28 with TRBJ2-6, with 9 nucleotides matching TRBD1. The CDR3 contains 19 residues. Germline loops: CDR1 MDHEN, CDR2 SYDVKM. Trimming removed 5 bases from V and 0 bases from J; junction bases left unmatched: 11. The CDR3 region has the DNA TGTGCCAGCAGTACCCTACCGGGACAGGGACCCTCTGGGGCCAACGTCCTGACTTTC. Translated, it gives CASSTLPGQGPSGANVLTF.

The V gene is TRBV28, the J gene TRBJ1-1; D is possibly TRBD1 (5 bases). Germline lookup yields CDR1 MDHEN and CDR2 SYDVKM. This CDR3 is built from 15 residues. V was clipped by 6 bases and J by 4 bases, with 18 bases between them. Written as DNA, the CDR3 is TGTGCCAGCAGATCGGGGACGCCCTCCGGCACTGAAGCTTTCTTT. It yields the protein CASRSGTPSGTEAFF.

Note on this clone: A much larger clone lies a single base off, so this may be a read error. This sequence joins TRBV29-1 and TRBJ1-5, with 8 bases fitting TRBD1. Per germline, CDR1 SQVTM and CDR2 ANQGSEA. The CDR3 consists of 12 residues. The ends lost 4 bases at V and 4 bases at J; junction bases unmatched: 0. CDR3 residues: CSVGDRNQPQHF. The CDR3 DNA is TGCAGCGTTGGGGACAGGAATCAGCCCCAGCATTTT.

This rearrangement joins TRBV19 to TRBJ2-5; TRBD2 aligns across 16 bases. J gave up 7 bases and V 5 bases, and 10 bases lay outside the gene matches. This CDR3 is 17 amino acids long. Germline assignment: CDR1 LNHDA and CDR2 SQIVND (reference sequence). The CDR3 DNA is TGTGCCAGTAGTCCCGGGACTAGCGGGAGGGCCTCCGTGACCCAGTACTTC. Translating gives CASSPGTSGRASVTQYF.

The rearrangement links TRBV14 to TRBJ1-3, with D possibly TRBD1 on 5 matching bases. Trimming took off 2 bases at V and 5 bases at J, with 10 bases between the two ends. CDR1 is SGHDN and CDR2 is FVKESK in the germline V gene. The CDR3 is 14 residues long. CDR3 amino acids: CASSQQDTRNTIYF. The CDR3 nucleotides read TGTGCCAGCAGCCAACAGGACACAAGAAACACCATATATTTT.

CDR3 amino acids: CASGTPTGIREQYF. As DNA, the CDR3 is TGTGCCAGCGGAACACCAACAGGGATACGGGAGCAGTACTTC. This chain joins TRBV28 and TRBJ2-7; possible D gene TRBD1, 6 bases. Germline loops: CDR1 MDHEN, CDR2 SYDVKM. The V and J ends lost 8 bases and 7 bases respectively, with 21 bases between them. The CDR3 is 14 residues long.

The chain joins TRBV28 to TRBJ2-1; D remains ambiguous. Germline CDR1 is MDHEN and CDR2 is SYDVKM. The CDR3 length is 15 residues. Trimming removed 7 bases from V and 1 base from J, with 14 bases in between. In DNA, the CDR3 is TGTGCCAGCACCCGGCAGGCCACGTCCTACAATGAGCAGTTCTTC. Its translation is CASTRQATSYNEQFF. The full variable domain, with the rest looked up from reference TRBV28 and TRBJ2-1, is DVKVTQSSRYLVKRTGEKVFLECVQDMDHENMFWYRQDPGLGLRLIYFSYDVKMKEKGDIPEGYSVSREKKERFSLILESASTNQTSMYLCASTRQATSYNEQFFGPGTRLTVL.

CDR3 nucleotide sequence: TGTGCCAGCAGCCCACTGGGACACCCTGGGGATACGCAGTATTTT. Encoded protein: CASSPLGHPGDTQYF. The chain uses TRBV7-3 and TRBJ2-3; tentative D call: TRBD1 (6 bases). Germline values: CDR1 SGHTA, CDR2 FQGTGA. Trimming left V 5 bases short and J 6 bases short, with 18 bases between. The CDR3 contains 15 residues.

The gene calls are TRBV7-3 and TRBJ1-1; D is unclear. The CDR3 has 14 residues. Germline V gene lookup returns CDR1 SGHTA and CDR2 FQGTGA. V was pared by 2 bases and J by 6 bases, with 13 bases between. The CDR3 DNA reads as TGTGCCAGCAGCTTAGCCTATTCGGGGTCTGAAGCTTTCTTT. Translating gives CASSLAYSGSEAFF. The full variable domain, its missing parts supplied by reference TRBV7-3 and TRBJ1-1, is GAGVSQTPSNKVTEKGKYVELRCDPISGHTALYWYRQSLGQGPEFLIYFQGTGAADDSGLPNDRFFAVRPEGSVSTLKIQRTERGDSAVYLCASSLAYSGSEAFFGQGTRLTVV.